These 25 T cell receptor beta chains were all obtained from the same sample, sequenced in a study of identical twins (TCRdb year 2016). The library was made by 5' RACE. The sequencer listed for this sample is Illumina HiSeq 2000. TCRdb took the public reads, trimmed them with fastp at Q25, ran MiXCR for clone calling and kept in-frame beta chains. Entries are consolidated by CDR3 protein sequence, retaining the most common genes and DNA. The table for this sample lists 240,000 or so distinct CDR3 sequences; approximately 7% of them were counted only once. Clones ranked in the top ten supply roughly 3.9% of the sample. The same specimen was also included in a second study, on yellow fever vaccine responses in identical twins.

Sequenced material: memory (CD45RO+) T cells sorted from blood. The cell subset or site label here, explained by the study, means: CD45RO+ enriched T cells. The source is a woman aged 18-35 years in good health.

The table lists this clonotype with many counts. The rearrangement links TRBV5-1 to TRBJ1-3; D call uncertain. This CDR3 is 17 amino acids long. CDR1 is SGHRS and CDR2 is YFSETQ in the germline V gene. V lost 0 bases, J lost 0 bases, and 13 bases lay in between. The DNA of the CDR3 is TGCGCCAGCAGCTTGGGGGCCTTGACCCTCTCTGGAAACACCATATATTTT. This codes for CASSLGALTLSGNTIYF.

This clonotype has just a few counts. Mismatch with germline at one junction end may stem from a read error. CDR3 region: CASSGRQGVLF. The CDR3 bases are TGTGCCAGCAGCGGACGACAGGGAGTCCTCTTC. The V and J genes are TRBV9 and TRBJ2-1, with TRBD1 matching 7 bases. Germline CDR1 and CDR2: SGDLS and YYNGEE. This CDR3 is built from 11 residues.

The table lists this clonotype with a few counts. This chain joins TRBV28 and TRBJ2-5; TRBD2 matches at 11 bases. The CDR3 has 16 residues. V shed 6 bases and J 5 bases; nucleotides not matched to a gene: 11. Germline assignment: CDR1 MDHEN and CDR2 SYDVKM. The chain's CDR3 is CASSPALAGVRETQYF. The CDR3 DNA reads as TGTGCCAGCAGCCCCGCACTAGCGGGAGTCCGGGAGACCCAGTACTTC.

This clonotype occurred many times. The J gene is TRBJ1-3, the V gene TRBV5-1; D remains ambiguous. From germline, CDR1 is SGHRS and CDR2 YFSETQ. Trimming took off 4 bases at V and 2 bases at J, with 10 bases between the two ends. This CDR3 comprises 14 residues. The CDR3 reads CASSPGRPGNTIYF. The CDR3 DNA reads TGCGCCAGCAGCCCTGGACGTCCTGGAAACACCATATATTTT.

There are a few counts of this clonotype. V usage is TRBV6-1 and J usage is TRBJ2-7; 9 positions agree with TRBD1. Trimming cost V 6 bases and J 1 base; bases outside gene matches: 7. Germline V CDR1 and CDR2: MNHNS, SASEGT. The CDR3 consists of 15 residues. The CDR3 coding sequence is TGTGCCAGCAGCCAGGGACAGGGAGGATCCTACGAGCAGTACGTC. Encoded protein: CASSQGQGGSYEQYV.

The rearrangement uses TRBV10-3 and TRBJ2-5; TRBD1 aligns across 11 bases. Trimming cost V 7 bases and J 2 bases; bases outside gene matches: 9. Per the germline V gene, CDR1 is ENHRY and CDR2 is SYGVKD. The CDR3 length is 16 residues. As DNA, the CDR3 is TGTGCCATCAAGGTGGGACAGGGGGGGACACAAGAGACCCAGTACTTC. Its translation is CAIKVGQGGTQETQYF.

The chain combines TRBV11-2 with TRBJ2-6; maybe TRBD1 (5 bases). The germline V and J ends were trimmed by 0 bases and 3 bases, with 12 bases remaining between them. The CDR3 is 17 amino acids. Germline V lookup: CDR1 SGHAT, CDR2 FQNNGV. CDR3 residues: CASSLEGAVNGANVLTF. In DNA form, the CDR3 reads TGTGCCAGCAGCTTAGAAGGGGCAGTCAATGGGGCCAACGTCCTGACTTTC.

This rearrangement joins TRBV5-1 to TRBJ2-1, with 7 bases matching TRBD2. CDR1 and CDR2 (germline): SGHRS, YFSETQ. This CDR3 comprises 16 residues. V shed 0 bases and J 4 bases; nucleotides not matched to a gene: 7. CDR3 in DNA: TGCGCCAGCAGCTTGGTTAAGGCTAGCGGTTACAATGAGCAGTTCTTC. This encodes CASSLVKASGYNEQFF.

This clonotype was found many times. This chain links TRBV5-1 with TRBJ2-7, with 7 bases lining up with TRBD1. The germline gives CDR1 SGHRS, CDR2 YFSETQ. V lost 4 bases and J lost 3; bases outside the gene matches: 4. The CDR3 runs to 13 residues. This chain's CDR3 is CASSMGQNYEQYV. The DNA for the CDR3 is TGCGCCAGCAGCATGGGACAGAACTACGAGCAGTACGTC.

Comment on this clonotype: A clone one base away is much larger, so this may be a read error. V is TRBV28 and J is TRBJ2-7, with a tentative D call TRBD1 (5 bases). Trimming left V 1 base short and J 2 bases short, with 9 bases between. The CDR3 length is 14 residues. Germline V gives CDR1 MDHEN, CDR2 SYDVKM. CDR3 in DNA: TGTGCCAGCAGTTTATCCCAGGGAACCTACGAGCAGTACGTC. Translation gives CASSLSQGTYEQYV.

Only a few counts were recorded for this clonotype. This sequence joins TRBV11-2 and TRBJ1-2; no definite D call. Trimming pared 4 bases from V and 1 base from J, leaving 10 bases between. Germline V gives CDR1 SGHAT, CDR2 FQNNGV. This CDR3 contains 14 residues. The CDR3 spells CASSSLPSNYGYTF. CDR3 in DNA: TGTGCCAGCAGCTCGCTACCTAGTAACTATGGCTACACCTTC.

This clonotype was seen many times. The chain is built from TRBV7-2 and TRBJ1-1; possibly TRBD1 for D (5 bases). The CDR3 loop spans 15 amino acids. Trimming removed 2 bases from V and 6 bases from J, with 16 bases in between. The germline gives CDR1 SGHTA, CDR2 FQGNSA. CDR3 sequence reads: CASSLPPRGIAEAFF. The CDR3 region has the DNA TGTGCCAGCAGCTTACCCCCTCGGGGCATCGCTGAAGCTTTCTTT.

The genes are TRBV29-1 and TRBJ2-3; D gene uncertain. There are 12 residues in the CDR3. The V gene's germline CDR1 is SQVTM and CDR2 ANQGSEA. Trimming shortened V by 6 bases and J by 0 bases, and 7 bases separated the two germline ends. The DNA of the CDR3 is TGCAGCGTAAGTGGTAGCACAGATACGCAGTATTTT. Its translation is CSVSGSTDTQYF.

This clonotype was seen more than once but under ten times. This chain connects TRBV15 to TRBJ2-7, with D maybe TRBD2 (5 bases). The V gene's germline CDR1 is LNHNV and CDR2 YYDKDF (reference sequence). The CDR3 covers 15 residues. Trimming pared 3 bases from V and 6 bases from J, leaving 18 bases between. In DNA form, the CDR3 reads TGTGCCACCAGCAGCCCGGGATCGGGAACCGGCGAGCAGTACTTC. Its protein product is CATSSPGSGTGEQYF. The full variable domain, completed using reference TRBV15 and TRBJ2-7, is DAMVIQNPRYQVTQFGKPVTLSCSQTLNHNVMYWYQQKSSQAPKLLFHYYDKDFNNEADTPDNFQSRRPNTSFCFLDIRSPGLGDTAMYLCATSSPGSGTGEQYFGPGTRLTVT.

V usage is TRBV5-6 and J usage is TRBJ2-7; weak D call: TRBD2 (5 bases). Looked up from germline, CDR1 is SGHDT and CDR2 is YYEEEE. The CDR3 sequence is 15 residues long. V lost 2 bases to trimming and J lost 4 bases, with 16 bases between them. The CDR3 DNA reads TGTGCCAGCAGCTTCGGCCCGTTGGAGGTTTACGAGCAGTACGTC. It yields the protein CASSFGPLEVYEQYV.

V usage is TRBV12-3 or TRBV12-4 and J usage is TRBJ2-7; tentatively, D is TRBD1 (6 bases). CDR3 length: 13 residues. With 2 bases removed from V and 4 bases from J, the gap between germline ends came to 9 bases. The CDR3 DNA sequence: TGTGCCAGCAGTTTACAGGACAGTTACGAGCAGTACTTC. It yields the protein CASSLQDSYEQYF.

The J gene is TRBJ2-7, the V gene TRBV12-3 or TRBV12-4, with 10 bases aligning to TRBD2. Trimming took 5 bases from V and 7 from J; bases not matched to a gene: 8. The CDR3 covers 14 residues. DNA of the CDR3: TGTGCCAGCAGTCTTCTAGCGGGAGTCTCTGAGCAGTACTTC. Translation gives CASSLLAGVSEQYF.

V gene TRBV14 combines with J gene TRBJ2-5; perhaps TRBD1 as D (5 bases). The CDR3 covers 15 residues. Trimming cost V 5 bases and J 4 bases, with 17 bases left between them. Germline loops: CDR1 SGHDN, CDR2 FVKESK. CDR3 sequence (DNA): TGTGCCAGCAGCTGGGGCAGTCTCCAGGGAGAGACCCAGTACTTC. It codes for CASSWGSLQGETQYF.

The chain couples TRBV5-1 to TRBJ2-3; 9 positions match TRBD1. The CDR3 totals 14 residues. Germline values: CDR1 SGHRS, CDR2 YFSETQ. V trimming: 4 bases; J trimming: 3 bases; junction bases outside the gene matches: 3. This chain's CDR3 is CASSRGQGTDTQYF. The CDR3 DNA sequence: TGCGCCAGCAGCAGGGGACAGGGAACAGATACGCAGTATTTT.

This clonotype came up many times. The gene calls are TRBV7-9 and TRBJ1-1; D not resolved. This CDR3 has 13 residues. V gave up 4 bases and J gave up 3 bases, with 9 bases separating them. Germline-derived CDR1 and CDR2 are SEHNR and FQNEAQ (reference sequence). DNA of the CDR3: TGTGCCAGCAGCTCAACGGCCGACACTGAAGCTTTCTTT. Its protein product is CASSSTADTEAFF.

In its sample, this clonotype was seen many times. This chain links TRBV27 with TRBJ1-2; 8 bases align to TRBD1. The CDR3 has 15 residues. Trimming cost V 5 bases and J 4 bases; bases outside gene matches: 9. Germline V gene sequence: CDR1 MNHEY, CDR2 SMNVEV (reference sequence). The CDR3: CASSPRDRPLYGYTF. CDR3 nucleotide sequence: TGTGCCAGCAGTCCCCGGGACAGGCCTCTCTATGGCTACACCTTC.

The chain employs TRBV4-1 and TRBJ2-5; 11 bases map to TRBD2. The CDR3 is 21 amino acids. Germline V lookup: CDR1 MGHRA, CDR2 YSYEKL. The ends lost 1 base at V and 3 bases at J; junction bases unmatched: 19. CDR3: CASSQGSSGGARFREEETQYF. CDR3 sequence (DNA): TGCGCCAGCAGCCAAGGTAGTAGCGGGGGGGCCAGGTTCCGGGAAGAAGAGACCCAGTACTTC.

A word on this clonotype: A single base separates this from a much larger clone, so it may be a read error. The chain uses TRBV5-1 and TRBJ2-7, with 11 bases matching TRBD2. CDR1 and CDR2 (germline): SGHRS, YFSETQ. The CDR3 has 14 residues. Trimming cost V 8 bases and J 11 bases; bases outside gene matches: 15. The DNA of the CDR3 is TGCGCCAGAAAAATAGCGGGAGGGCCGAAGGAGGAGTACTTC. This translates into CARKIAGGPKEEYF. Filled out from reference TRBV5-1 and TRBJ2-7, the complete variable domain reads KAGVTQTPRYLIKTRGQQVTLSCSPISGHRSVSWYQQTPGQGLQFLFEYFSETQRNKGNFPGRFSGRQFSNSRSEMNVSTLELGDSALYLCARKIAGGPKEEYFGPGTRLTVT.

This clonotype showed up just a few times. The rearrangement links TRBV7-8 to TRBJ2-4; no definite D call. Trimming pared 0 bases from V and 6 bases from J, leaving 9 bases between. The CDR3 extends over 14 amino acids. Per the germline V gene, CDR1 is SGHVS and CDR2 is FQNEAQ. DNA of the CDR3: TGTGCCAGCAGCTTAGCGGGCAGCAGAAACATTCAGTACTTC. It specifies CASSLAGSRNIQYF.

This clonotype was recorded only once. V usage is TRBV11-2 and J usage is TRBJ2-2; D remains unclear. V dropped 2 bases and J dropped 15 bases, with 13 bases sitting between them. The length of the CDR3 is 12 residues. Germline-derived CDR1 and CDR2 are SGHAT and FQNNGV. CDR3 sequence reads: CASSLSVGMVFF. In DNA, the CDR3 is TGTGCCAGCAGCTTATCTGTGGGGATGGTGTTTTTT.